This T cell receptor beta chain appears in the sequencing data of a study of blood T cell repertoires in COVID-19. The CDR3 is made up of 14 amino acids. Trimming stripped 10 bases from V and 3 bases from J, with 18 bases between. Germline loops: CDR1 WSHSY, CDR2 SAAADI. TCRdb's table, derived via immunoSEQ multiplex PCR, lists solely in-frame clones and lacks some. The sample has fewer than 250,000 clones, approximately 84% seen once. Sequencing used PBMCs or T cells enriched from blood (not recorded which). The chain couples TRBV10-2 to TRBJ1-1; a weak D match, TRBD1 (5 bases). This sequence was found in a woman younger than 45 who had recovered from COVID-19. Written as DNA, the CDR3 is TGCGCCACCCCAGGGAATCGGCGTGACACTGAAGCTTTCTTT. Its translation is CATPGNRRDTEAFF.